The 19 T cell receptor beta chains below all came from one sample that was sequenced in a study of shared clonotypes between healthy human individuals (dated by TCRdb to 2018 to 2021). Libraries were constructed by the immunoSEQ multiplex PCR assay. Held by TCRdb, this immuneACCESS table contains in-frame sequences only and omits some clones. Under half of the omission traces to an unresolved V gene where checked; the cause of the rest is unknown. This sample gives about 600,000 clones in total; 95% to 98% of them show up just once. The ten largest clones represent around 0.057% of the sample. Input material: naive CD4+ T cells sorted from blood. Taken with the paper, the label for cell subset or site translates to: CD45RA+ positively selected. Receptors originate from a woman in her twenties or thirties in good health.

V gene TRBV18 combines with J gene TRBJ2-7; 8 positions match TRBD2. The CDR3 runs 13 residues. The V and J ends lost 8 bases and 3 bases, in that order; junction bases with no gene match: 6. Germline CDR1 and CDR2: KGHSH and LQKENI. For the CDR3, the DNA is TGTGCCAGCACGGGACTAGATTTCTACGAGCAGTACTTC. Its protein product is CASTGLDFYEQYF.

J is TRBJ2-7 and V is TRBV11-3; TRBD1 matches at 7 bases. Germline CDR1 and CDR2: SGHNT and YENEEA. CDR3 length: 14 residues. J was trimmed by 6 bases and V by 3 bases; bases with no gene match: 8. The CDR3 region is CASSLAGTDVEQYF. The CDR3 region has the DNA TGTGCCAGCAGCTTGGCCGGGACAGATGTCGAGCAGTACTTC.

This chain's CDR3 is CASSETNGNEQFF. The CDR3 nucleotides are TGTGCCAGCAGTGAAACCAACGGCAATGAGCAGTTCTTC. V is TRBV6-1 and J is TRBJ2-1, with no clear D. V was pared by 2 bases and J by 6 bases, with 8 bases between. The CDR3 covers 13 residues. The germline V gene encodes CDR1 MNHNS and CDR2 SASEGT.

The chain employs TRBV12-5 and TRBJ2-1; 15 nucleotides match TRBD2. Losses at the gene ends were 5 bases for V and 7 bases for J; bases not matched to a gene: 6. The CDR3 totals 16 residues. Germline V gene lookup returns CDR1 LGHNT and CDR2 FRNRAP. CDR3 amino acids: CASGPGTSGRLNEQFF. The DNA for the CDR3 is TGTGCTAGTGGTCCCGGGACTAGCGGGAGGCTGAATGAGCAGTTCTTC.

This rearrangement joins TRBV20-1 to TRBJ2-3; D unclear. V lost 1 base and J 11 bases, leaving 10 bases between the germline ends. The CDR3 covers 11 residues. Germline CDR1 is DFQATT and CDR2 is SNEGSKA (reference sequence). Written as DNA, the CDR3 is TGCAGTGCTAGAGTAATAGGTGGGCAGTATTTT. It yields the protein CSARVIGGQYF.

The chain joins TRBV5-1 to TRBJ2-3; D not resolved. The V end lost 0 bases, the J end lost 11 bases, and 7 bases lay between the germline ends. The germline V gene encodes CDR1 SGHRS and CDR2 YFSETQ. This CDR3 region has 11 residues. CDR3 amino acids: CASSLDSRQYF. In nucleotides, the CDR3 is TGCGCCAGCAGCTTGGATAGCCGGCAGTATTTT.

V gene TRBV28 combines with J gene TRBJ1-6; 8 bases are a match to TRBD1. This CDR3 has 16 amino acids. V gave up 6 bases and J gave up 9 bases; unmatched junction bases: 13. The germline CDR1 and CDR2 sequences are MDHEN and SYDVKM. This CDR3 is CASSQTPDRVTSPLHF. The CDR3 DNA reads TGTGCCAGCAGCCAAACCCCGGACAGGGTTACTTCACCCCTCCACTTT.

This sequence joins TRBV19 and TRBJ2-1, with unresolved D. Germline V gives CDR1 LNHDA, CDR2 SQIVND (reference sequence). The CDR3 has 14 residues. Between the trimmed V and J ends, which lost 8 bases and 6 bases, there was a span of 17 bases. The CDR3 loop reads CASSEIGVRNEQFF. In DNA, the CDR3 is TGTGCCAGTTCCGAAATTGGAGTTCGCAATGAGCAGTTCTTC.

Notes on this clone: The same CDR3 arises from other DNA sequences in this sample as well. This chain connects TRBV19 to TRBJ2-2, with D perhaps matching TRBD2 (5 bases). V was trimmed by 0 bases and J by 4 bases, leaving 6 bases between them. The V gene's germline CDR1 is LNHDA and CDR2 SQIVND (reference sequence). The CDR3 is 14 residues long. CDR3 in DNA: TGTGCCAGTAGTATAGATCGGGGCACCGGGGAGCTGTTTTTT. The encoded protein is CASSIDRGTGELFF.

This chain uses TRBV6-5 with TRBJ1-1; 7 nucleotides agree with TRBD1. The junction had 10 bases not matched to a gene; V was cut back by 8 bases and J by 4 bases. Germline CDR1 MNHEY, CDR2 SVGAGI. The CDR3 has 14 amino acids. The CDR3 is CASSTQGEGTEAFF. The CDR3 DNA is TGTGCCAGCTCCACCCAGGGGGAGGGCACTGAAGCTTTCTTT.

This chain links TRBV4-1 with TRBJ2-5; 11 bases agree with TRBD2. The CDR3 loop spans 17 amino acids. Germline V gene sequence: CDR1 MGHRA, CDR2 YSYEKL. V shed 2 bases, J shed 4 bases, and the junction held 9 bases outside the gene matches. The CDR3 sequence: CASSQTFSGREAETQYF. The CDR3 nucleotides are TGCGCCAGCAGCCAAACCTTTAGCGGGAGGGAAGCAGAGACCCAGTACTTC.

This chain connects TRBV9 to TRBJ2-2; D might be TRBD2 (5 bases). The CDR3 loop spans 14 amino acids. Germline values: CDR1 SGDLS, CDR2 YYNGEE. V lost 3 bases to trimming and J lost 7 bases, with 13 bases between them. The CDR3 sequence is CASSARAAGGELFF. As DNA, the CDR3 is TGTGCCAGCAGCGCACGCGCGGCGGGCGGGGAGCTGTTTTTT.

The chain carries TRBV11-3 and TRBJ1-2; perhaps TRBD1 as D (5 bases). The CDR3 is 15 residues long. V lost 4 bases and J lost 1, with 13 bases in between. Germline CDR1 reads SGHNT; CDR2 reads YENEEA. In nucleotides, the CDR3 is TGTGCCAGCAGCTCCACCGGACATCTTAACTATGGCTACACCTTC. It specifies CASSSTGHLNYGYTF.

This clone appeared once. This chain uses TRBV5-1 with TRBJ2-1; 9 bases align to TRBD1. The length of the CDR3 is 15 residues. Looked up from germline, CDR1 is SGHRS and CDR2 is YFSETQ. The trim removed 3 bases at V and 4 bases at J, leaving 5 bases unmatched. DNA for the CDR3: TGCGCCAGCAGCTCTACAGGGGGCGCGTACAATGAGCAGTTCTTC. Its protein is CASSSTGGAYNEQFF.

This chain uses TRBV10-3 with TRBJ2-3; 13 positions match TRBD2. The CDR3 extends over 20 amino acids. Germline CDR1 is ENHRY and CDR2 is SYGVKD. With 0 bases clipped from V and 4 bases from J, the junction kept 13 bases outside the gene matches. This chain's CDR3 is CAISESESPLLAGGADTQYF. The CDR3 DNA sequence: TGTGCCATCAGTGAGTCGGAGTCCCCTCTACTAGCGGGAGGGGCAGATACGCAGTATTTT.

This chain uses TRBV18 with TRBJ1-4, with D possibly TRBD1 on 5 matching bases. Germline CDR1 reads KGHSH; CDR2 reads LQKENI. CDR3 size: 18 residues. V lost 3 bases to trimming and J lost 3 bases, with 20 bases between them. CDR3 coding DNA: TGTGCCAGCTCACCCACGGTATGGGGCGTGGAAGCTAATGAAAAACTGTTTTTT. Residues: CASSPTVWGVEANEKLFF.

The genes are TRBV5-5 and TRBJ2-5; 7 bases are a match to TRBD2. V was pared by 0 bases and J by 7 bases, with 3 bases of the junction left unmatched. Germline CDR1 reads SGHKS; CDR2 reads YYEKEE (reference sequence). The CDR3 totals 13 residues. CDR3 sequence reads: CASSLVRERTQYF. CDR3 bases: TGTGCCAGCAGCTTGGTGCGGGAGAGGACCCAGTACTTC.

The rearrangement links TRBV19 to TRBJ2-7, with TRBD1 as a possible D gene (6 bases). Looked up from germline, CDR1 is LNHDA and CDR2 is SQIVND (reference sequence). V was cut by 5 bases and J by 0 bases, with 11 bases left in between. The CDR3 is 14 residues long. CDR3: CASSSRDNSYEQYF. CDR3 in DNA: TGTGCCAGTAGTTCCCGGGACAACTCCTACGAGCAGTACTTC.

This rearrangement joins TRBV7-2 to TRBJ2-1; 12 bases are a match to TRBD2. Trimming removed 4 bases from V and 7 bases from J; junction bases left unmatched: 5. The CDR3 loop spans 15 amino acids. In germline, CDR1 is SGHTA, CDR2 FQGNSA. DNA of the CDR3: TGTGCCAGCAGCTGGGGGACTAGCGGGCATAATGAGCAGTTCTTC. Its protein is CASSWGTSGHNEQFF.